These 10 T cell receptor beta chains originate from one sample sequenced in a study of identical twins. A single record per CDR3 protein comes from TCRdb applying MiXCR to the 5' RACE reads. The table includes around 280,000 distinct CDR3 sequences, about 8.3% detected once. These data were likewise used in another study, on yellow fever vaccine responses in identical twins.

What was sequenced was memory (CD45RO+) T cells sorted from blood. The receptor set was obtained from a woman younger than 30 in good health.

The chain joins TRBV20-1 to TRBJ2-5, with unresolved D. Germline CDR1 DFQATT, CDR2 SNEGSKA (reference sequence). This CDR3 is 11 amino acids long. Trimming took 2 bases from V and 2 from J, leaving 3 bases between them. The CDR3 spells CSARQQETQYF. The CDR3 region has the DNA TGCAGTGCTAGACAGCAAGAGACCCAGTACTTC.

CDR3 nucleotides: TGTGCCAGCAGCCCCCCCCTGACAGGTTCCCACGAGCAGTACTTC. Its protein product is CASSPPLTGSHEQYF. The V gene is TRBV28, the J gene TRBJ2-7; D might be TRBD1 (6 bases). The V and J ends lost 6 bases and 5 bases respectively, with 20 bases between them. Per germline, CDR1 MDHEN and CDR2 SYDVKM. This CDR3 has 15 amino acids.

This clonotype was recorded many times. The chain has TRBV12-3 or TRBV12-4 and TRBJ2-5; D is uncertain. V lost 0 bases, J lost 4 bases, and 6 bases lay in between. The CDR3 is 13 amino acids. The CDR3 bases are TGTGCCAGCAGTTTAGCGATCCGAGAGACCCAGTACTTC. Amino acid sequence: CASSLAIRETQYF.

The CDR3 nucleotides read TGTGCCAGTGGACAGGGGGACCTGAGGACCTTC. This translates into CASGQGDLRTF. The chain couples TRBV19 to TRBJ1-2; 10 bases agree with TRBD1. Germline CDR1 is LNHDA and CDR2 is SQIVND (reference sequence). There are 11 residues in the CDR3. Trimming took 8 bases from V and 14 from J; bases not matched to a gene: 8.

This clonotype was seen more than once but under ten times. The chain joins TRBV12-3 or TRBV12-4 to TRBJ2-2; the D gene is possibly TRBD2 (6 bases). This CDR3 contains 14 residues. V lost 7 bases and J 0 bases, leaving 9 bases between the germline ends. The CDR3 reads CASMGLPNTGELFF. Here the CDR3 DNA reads TGTGCCAGCATGGGACTCCCGAACACCGGGGAGCTGTTTTTT.

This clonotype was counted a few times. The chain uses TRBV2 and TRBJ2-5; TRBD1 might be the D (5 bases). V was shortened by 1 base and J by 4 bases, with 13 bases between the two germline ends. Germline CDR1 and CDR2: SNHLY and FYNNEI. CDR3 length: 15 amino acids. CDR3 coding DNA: TGTGCCAGCAGTGAAGAACAAGGGGCTGGAGAGACCCAGTACTTC. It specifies CASSEEQGAGETQYF.

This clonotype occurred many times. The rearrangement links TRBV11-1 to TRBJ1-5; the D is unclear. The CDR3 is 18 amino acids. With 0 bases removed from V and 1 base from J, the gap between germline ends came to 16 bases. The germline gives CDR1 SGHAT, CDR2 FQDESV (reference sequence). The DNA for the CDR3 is TGTGCCAGCAGCTTAGCTCAGAACCCGGGTGGGAGCAATCAGCCCCAGCATTTT. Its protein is CASSLAQNPGGSNQPQHF. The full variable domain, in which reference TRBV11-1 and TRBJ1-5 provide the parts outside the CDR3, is EAEVAQSPRYKITEKSQAVAFWCDPISGHATLYWYRQILGQGPELLVQFQDESVVDDSQLPKDRFSAERLKGVDSTLKIQPAELGDSAMYLCASSLAQNPGGSNQPQHFGDGTRLSIL.

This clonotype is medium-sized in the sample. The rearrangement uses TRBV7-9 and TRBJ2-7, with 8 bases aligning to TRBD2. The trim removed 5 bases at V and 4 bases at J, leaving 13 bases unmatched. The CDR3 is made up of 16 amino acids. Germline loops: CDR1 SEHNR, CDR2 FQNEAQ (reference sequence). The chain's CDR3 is CASSRQGSGTFYEQYF. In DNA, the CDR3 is TGTGCCAGCAGCCGCCAGGGTAGCGGGACGTTTTACGAGCAGTACTTC.

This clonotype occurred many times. Written as DNA, the CDR3 is TGTGCCAGCAGAAGCCCGACAGGGAACTATGGCTACACCTTC. Its protein is CASRSPTGNYGYTF. The chain joins TRBV6-1 to TRBJ1-2; TRBD1 matches at 7 bases. The CDR3 runs 14 residues. CDR1 and CDR2 from the germline V gene are MNHNS and SASEGT. The V and J ends lost 6 bases and 2 bases, in that order; junction bases with no gene match: 6.

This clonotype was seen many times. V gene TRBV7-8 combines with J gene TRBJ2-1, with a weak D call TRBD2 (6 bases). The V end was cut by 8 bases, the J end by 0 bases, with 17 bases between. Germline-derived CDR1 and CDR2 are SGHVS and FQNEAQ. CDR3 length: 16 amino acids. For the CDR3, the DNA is TGTGCCAGCTCGGACCGGGAGCAGAGCTCCTACAATGAGCAGTTCTTC. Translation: CASSDREQSSYNEQFF.